The 21 T cell receptor beta chains in this list originate from one sample, sequenced in a study of tumor-infiltrating lymphocytes in primary liver carcinoma. The authors made TCR beta cDNA from around 500 ng total RNA with a constant-region primer. Investigators got TCR beta libraries out of three nested multiplex PCR rounds, done with slightly modified ARM-PCR. Amplification in the first two PCR rounds was performed using TRBV1-TRBV30 forward primers and a C-beta reverse primer for approximately 10 cycles each. TCRdb itself ran the multiplex PCR reads through MiXCR, one entry per CDR3 protein. Here the sample spans 90,000 to 150,000 distinct CDR3 sequences, about two thirds being singletons. Extraction of RNA together with DNA used roughly 20-32 mg of unsorted bulk tissue. The sequencing input was tumor-adjacent normal liver tissue. Source of these receptors: a woman aged 55-69 years with primary liver carcinoma and hepatitis B virus infection.

This clonotype was seen a single time. Being one base from a much bigger clone, this may be a read error. This chain connects TRBV29-1 to TRBJ2-2, with 7 bases lining up with TRBD1. Germline V gene lookup returns CDR1 SQVTM and CDR2 ANQGSEA. There are 16 residues in the CDR3. V shed 7 bases, J shed 1 base, and the junction held 12 bases outside the gene matches. CDR3 amino acids: CSATDPGQWNTGELFF. The CDR3, as DNA: TGCAGCGCTACGGATCCGGGACAGTGGAACACCGGGGAGCTGTTTTTT.

As for this clonotype: The missing conserved phenylalanine or tryptophan at the end of this CDR3 makes a read error likely. The chain employs TRBV28 and TRBJ1-1; D not resolved. CDR3 length: 18 amino acids. Germline values: CDR1 MDHEN, CDR2 SYDVKM. V lost 2 bases and J lost 5, with 24 bases in between. The chain's CDR3 is CASSLPFLPGLKRTEAFI. The CDR3 nucleotides read TGTGCCAGCAGTTTACCGTTCCTCCCGGGCCTCAAGCGTACTGAAGCTTTCATT.

The genes are TRBV5-1 and TRBJ2-2, with D perhaps matching TRBD1 or TRBD2 (5 bases each). The CDR3 contains 16 residues. V gave up 0 bases and J gave up 2 bases, with 11 bases separating them. Germline V lookup: CDR1 SGHRS, CDR2 YFSETQ. CDR3 DNA sequence: TGCGCCAGCAGCTTGGATGGGGACCTTAACACCGGGGAGCTGTTTTTT. As protein: CASSLDGDLNTGELFF.

To note about this clonotype: The conserved phenylalanine or tryptophan normally closing the CDR3 is absent here, so this likely arose from a read error. The V call is TRBV7-9, the J call TRBJ1-3; no reliable D call. The germline gives CDR1 SEHNR, CDR2 FQNEAQ (reference sequence). The CDR3 is made up of 14 amino acids. The CDR3 DNA reads TGTGCCAACAGCCGCTCGGCAACTGGAAACACCATATATCTT. Its translation is CANSRSATGNTIYL.

This clonotype was recorded at least ten times. The rearrangement uses TRBV5-6 and TRBJ2-3, with TRBD2 identical over 8 bases. The V and J ends lost 3 bases and 3 bases, in that order; junction bases with no gene match: 15. This CDR3 is 18 amino acids long. The germline V gene encodes CDR1 SGHDT and CDR2 YYEEEE. CDR3 in amino acids: CASSWVGFSGGPTDTQYF. CDR3 DNA sequence: TGTGCCAGCAGCTGGGTAGGGTTTTCGGGAGGGCCAACAGATACGCAGTATTTT.

Of note for this clonotype: A much larger clone sits a single nucleotide away, making a read error possible. V usage is TRBV5-1 and J usage is TRBJ1-1; D possibly corresponds to TRBD1 (6 bases). This CDR3 spans 13 amino acids. Germline loops: CDR1 SGHRS, CDR2 YFSETQ. Here the CDR3 reads CASSLAGQPEDFF. In DNA form, the CDR3 reads TGCGCCAGCAGCTTGGCCGGACAGCCTGAAGATTTCTTT.

The table lists this clonotype with many counts. The CDR3 sequence: CASSLGTTSKSGADTQYF. The CDR3 nucleotides are TGCGCCAGCAGCTTGGGTACCACATCTAAATCGGGTGCAGATACGCAGTATTTT. The V gene is TRBV5-1, the J gene TRBJ2-3; no clear D. This CDR3 is 18 amino acids long. Trimming removed 0 bases at V and 4 bases at J, with 21 bases between. In germline, CDR1 is SGHRS, CDR2 YFSETQ.

Note on this clonotype: This may be a read error, as it is one base from a much larger clone. Likely a read error: the CDR3 ends without its conserved phenylalanine or tryptophan. The chain uses TRBV28 and TRBJ2-7; TRBD2 matches at 16 bases. With 2 bases clipped from V and 3 bases from J, the junction kept 10 bases outside the gene matches. This CDR3 region has 19 residues. The germline V gene encodes CDR1 MDHEN and CDR2 SYDVKM. CDR3 sequence (DNA): TGTGCCAGCAGTTTAGGGACTAGCGGGAGGGCCACGATGGTCTACGAGCAGTACCTC. Protein: CASSLGTSGRATMVYEQYL.

This clonotype was found a few times. Possible read error: a much larger clone is one base away. The conserved closing phenylalanine or tryptophan is absent in this CDR3, likely reflecting a read error. The gene calls are TRBV30 and TRBJ1-3; D is unresolved. The CDR3 is 13 amino acids. The germline V gene has CDR1 GTSNPN and CDR2 SVGIG (reference sequence). V gave up 4 bases and J gave up 0 bases, with 7 bases separating them. CDR3 residues: CAWTRNSGNTIYY. Written as DNA, the CDR3 is TGTGCCTGGACACGGAACTCTGGAAACACCATATATTAT.

The chain joins TRBV7-9 to TRBJ1-1, with 7 bases aligning to TRBD1. The germline gives CDR1 SEHNR, CDR2 FQNEAQ (reference sequence). CDR3 length: 12 amino acids. J lost 8 bases, V lost 3 bases, and 3 bases had no gene match. The CDR3 here is CASSFQGQEAFF. CDR3 coding DNA: TGTGCCAGCAGCTTCCAGGGACAGGAAGCTTTCTTT.

This clonotype was recorded a few times. Germline is not matched at one junction end, which may reflect a read error. The V gene is TRBV29-1, the J gene TRBJ1-1; D unclear. The CDR3 runs 14 residues. The germline V gene has CDR1 SQVTM and CDR2 ANQGSEA. The CDR3, as DNA: TGCAGCGTCCGACGGGGAAGGGAAGACACTGAGGCTTTCTTT. Its protein is CSVRRGREDTEAFF.

There are many counts of this clonotype. J is TRBJ2-2 and V is TRBV5-4; the match to TRBD2 covers 12 bases. Germline CDR1 is SGHNT and CDR2 is YYREEE (reference sequence). The CDR3 runs 18 residues. The V and J ends lost 6 bases and 3 bases, in that order; junction bases with no gene match: 12. CDR3 sequence: CASKRLAGGPGDTGELFF. CDR3 DNA sequence: TGTGCCAGCAAACGTCTAGCGGGAGGGCCAGGGGACACCGGGGAGCTGTTTTTT.

There are many counts of this clonotype. V is TRBV5-1 and J is TRBJ1-6, with 7 positions matching TRBD1. Germline CDR1 SGHRS, CDR2 YFSETQ. The CDR3 contains 14 residues. The V segment lost 0 bases and the J segment 9 bases; nucleotides outside the gene matches: 3. The chain's CDR3 is CASSLGQGASPLHF. The CDR3 DNA reads as TGCGCCAGCAGCTTGGGACAGGGAGCTTCACCCCTCCACTTT. Together with reference TRBV5-1 and TRBJ1-6, the CDR3 gives the full variable domain: KAGVTQTPRYLIKTRGQQVTLSCSPISGHRSVSWYQQTPGQGLQFLFEYFSETQRNKGNFPGRFSGRQFSNSRSEMNVSTLELGDSALYLCASSLGQGASPLHFGNGTRLTVT.

As regards this clonotype: A read error may be the cause here, since a much bigger clone is one base away. The chain has TRBV13 and TRBJ2-7, with a weak D call TRBD2 (6 bases). The CDR3 covers 14 residues. Germline CDR1 reads PRHDT; CDR2 reads FYEKMQ (reference sequence). The CDR3 loop is CASNFRGSIYGQYF. CDR3 nucleotide sequence: TGTGCCAGCAACTTTCGGGGGTCTATCTACGGGCAGTACTTC.

On this clonotype: A much larger clone sits a single nucleotide away, making a read error possible. This chain uses TRBV28 with TRBJ1-2; D ambiguous. This CDR3 is built from 16 residues. The germline CDR1 and CDR2 sequences are MDHEN and SYDVKM. The CDR3 region is CASSLWSRLPNYGYAF. CDR3 bases: TGTGCCAGCAGTTTATGGTCTCGACTACCTAACTATGGCTACGCCTTC.

This clonotype was counted once. The junction and the germline gene differ at one end; a read error may be behind it. CDR3 in DNA: TGTGCAAGCAGCCCAGGCAGGCTACTGAGCGGGAGGGACACTCAGTACTTC. Its protein is CASSPGRLLSGRDTQYF. The V and J genes are TRBV11-2 and TRBJ2-4, with 10 bases identical to TRBD2. The CDR3 has 17 amino acids. The germline V gene has CDR1 SGHAT and CDR2 FQNNGV.

About this clonotype: This likely comes from a read error, as the CDR3 has no conserved phenylalanine or tryptophan at its end. The rearrangement uses TRBV7-8 and TRBJ1-5, with D unresolved. The V end lost 1 base, the J end lost 3 bases, and 7 bases lay between the germline ends. This CDR3 is 14 amino acids long. Germline V gene data show CDR1 as SGHVS and CDR2 as FQNEAQ. The DNA of the CDR3 is TGTGCCAGCAGCTTAGATGTCGACAATCAGCCCCAGCATTCT. Its protein product is CASSLDVDNQPQHS.

In its sample, this clonotype was seen a few times. The genes are TRBV9 and TRBJ1-1; a possible D gene is TRBD1 (6 bases). This CDR3 region has 13 residues. CDR1 and CDR2 (germline): SGDLS, YYNGEE. Trimming cost V 0 bases and J 4 bases, with 7 bases left between them. This chain's CDR3 is CASSVGGATEAFF. DNA for the CDR3: TGTGCCAGCAGCGTAGGGGGGGCCACTGAAGCTTTCTTT.

The chain carries TRBV5-6 and TRBJ2-5; maybe TRBD1 (6 bases). V was shortened by 3 bases and J by 7 bases, with 19 bases between the two germline ends. Germline V gene lookup returns CDR1 SGHDT and CDR2 YYEEEE. CDR3 size: 15 residues. The CDR3 DNA is TGTGCCAGCAGCTCGGTACAGGGCGCGGTGGGGACCCAGTACTTC. Translated, it gives CASSSVQGAVGTQYF.

The chain has TRBV18 and TRBJ1-1; no definite D call. Trimming left V 5 bases short and J 4 bases short, with 11 bases between. The CDR3 spans 13 residues. The germline gives CDR1 KGHSH, CDR2 LQKENI. CDR3 sequence reads: CASSVSLSTEAFF. CDR3 nucleotides: TGTGCCAGCTCAGTAAGTTTGAGCACTGAAGCTTTCTTT.

On this clonotype itself: This could be a read error, since a much larger clone is one nucleotide away. The V call is TRBV28, the J call TRBJ2-7; 8 bases are shared with TRBD2. The CDR3 sequence is 13 residues long. CDR1 is MDHEN, CDR2 SYDVKM, per germline. V was clipped by 7 bases and J by 7 bases; unmatched bases: 9. The CDR3 coding sequence is TGTGCCAGCACTTTCAGCGGGGGCGGGGAGCAGTACTTC. Translation gives CASTFSGGGEQYF.